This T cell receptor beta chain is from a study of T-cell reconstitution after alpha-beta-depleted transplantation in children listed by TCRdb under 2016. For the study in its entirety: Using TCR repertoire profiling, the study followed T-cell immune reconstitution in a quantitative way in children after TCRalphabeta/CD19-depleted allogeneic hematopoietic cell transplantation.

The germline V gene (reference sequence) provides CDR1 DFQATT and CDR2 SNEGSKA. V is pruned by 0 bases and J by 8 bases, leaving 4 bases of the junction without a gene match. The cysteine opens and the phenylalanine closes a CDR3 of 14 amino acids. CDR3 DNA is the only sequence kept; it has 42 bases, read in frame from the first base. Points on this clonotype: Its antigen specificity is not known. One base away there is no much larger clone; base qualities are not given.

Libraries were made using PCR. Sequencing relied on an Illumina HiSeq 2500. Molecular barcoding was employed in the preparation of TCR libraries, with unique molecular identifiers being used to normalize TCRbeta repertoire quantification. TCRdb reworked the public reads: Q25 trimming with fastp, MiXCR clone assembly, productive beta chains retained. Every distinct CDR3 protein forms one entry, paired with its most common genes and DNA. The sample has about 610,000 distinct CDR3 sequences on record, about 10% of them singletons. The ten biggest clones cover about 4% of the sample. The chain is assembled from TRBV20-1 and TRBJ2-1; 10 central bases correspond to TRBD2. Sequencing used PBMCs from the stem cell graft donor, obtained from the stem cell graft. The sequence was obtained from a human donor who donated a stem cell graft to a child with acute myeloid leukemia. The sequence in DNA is TGCAGTGCTAGAGAGCCTAGCGGGAGAGATGAGCAGTTCTTC. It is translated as CSAREPSGRDEQFF.